This T cell receptor beta chain was found in a study of blood T cell repertoires in COVID-19. Measured with immunoSEQ multiplex PCR; TCRdb has only the in-frame clones, and not every one. The profile shows under 250,000 clones, 65% to 85% of them singletons. Sequenced input: PBMCs or T cells enriched from blood (not recorded which). This TCR was recovered from a woman between 55 and 75 years old who had recovered from COVID-19.

The CDR3 DNA sequence: TGTGCCAGCCATGGCCCCGGGCAGGGACACAATCAGCCCCAGCATTTT. Its protein is CASHGPGQGHNQPQHF. This chain joins TRBV19 and TRBJ1-5; tentative D call: TRBD1 (6 bases). Germline CDR1 reads LNHDA; CDR2 reads SQIVND (reference sequence). V lost 9 bases and J 3 bases, leaving 21 bases between the germline ends. CDR3 length: 16 residues.